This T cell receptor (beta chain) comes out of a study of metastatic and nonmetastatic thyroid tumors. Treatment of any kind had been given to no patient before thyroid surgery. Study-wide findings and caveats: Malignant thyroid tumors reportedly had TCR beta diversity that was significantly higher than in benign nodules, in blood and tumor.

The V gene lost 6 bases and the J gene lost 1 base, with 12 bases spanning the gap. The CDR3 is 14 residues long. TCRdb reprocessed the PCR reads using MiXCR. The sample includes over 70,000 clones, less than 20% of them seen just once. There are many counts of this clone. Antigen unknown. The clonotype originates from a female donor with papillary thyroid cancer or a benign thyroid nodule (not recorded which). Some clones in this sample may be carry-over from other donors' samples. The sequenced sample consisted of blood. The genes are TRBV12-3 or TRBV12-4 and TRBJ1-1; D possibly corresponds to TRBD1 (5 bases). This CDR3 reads CASSLGAGNTEAFF. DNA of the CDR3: TGTGCCAGCAGCCTCGGGGCAGGGAACACTGAAGCTTTCTTT.